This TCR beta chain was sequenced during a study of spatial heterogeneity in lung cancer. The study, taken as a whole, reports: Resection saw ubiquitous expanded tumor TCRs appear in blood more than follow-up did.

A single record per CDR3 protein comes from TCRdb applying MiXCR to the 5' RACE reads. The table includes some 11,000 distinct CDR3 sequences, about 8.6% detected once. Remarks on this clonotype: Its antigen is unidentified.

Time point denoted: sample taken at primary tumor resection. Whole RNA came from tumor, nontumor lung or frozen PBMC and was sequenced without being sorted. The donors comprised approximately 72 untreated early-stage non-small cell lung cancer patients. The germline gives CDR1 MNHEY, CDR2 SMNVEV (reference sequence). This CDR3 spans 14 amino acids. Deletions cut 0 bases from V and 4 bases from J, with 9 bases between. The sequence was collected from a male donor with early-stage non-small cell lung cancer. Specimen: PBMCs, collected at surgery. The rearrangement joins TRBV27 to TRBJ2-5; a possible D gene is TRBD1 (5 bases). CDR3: CASSLSLGAETQYF. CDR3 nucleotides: TGTGCCAGCAGTTTATCCTTAGGGGCAGAGACCCAGTACTTC.